In its sample, the clone carrying this T cell receptor (beta chain) was seen many times. What it binds is unknown. The data belong to a study of human T cells and chemical hapten exposure. The library tagged individual cDNA molecules with unique molecular identifiers. TCRdb reanalysed the RACE reads using MiXCR and keeps one entry per CDR3 protein. The profile shows some 330,000 distinct CDR3 sequences, 5.5% of them singletons. The V gene's germline CDR1 is KGHSH and CDR2 LQKENI. The CDR3 contains 15 residues. Trimming took 2 bases from V and 2 from J; bases not matched to a gene: 3. Described time point: pre-sensitization, week 0. Sample treatment: therapeutic diphenylcyclopropenone sensitization with weekly scalp DPC. Study outcomes and limitations: Sensitizing with DPC caused no change in TCRs above 1 in 1000 frequency.

The V gene is TRBV18, the J gene TRBJ2-3; 8 bases line up with TRBD2. This receptor was taken from a woman younger than 35 with alopecia areata. Some clones in this sample may be carry-over from other donors' samples. The starting material was whole blood, obtained in connection with sensitization to the hapten diphenylcyclopropenone (DPC). CDR3 protein: CASSPVAGSTDTQYF. CDR3 coding DNA: TGTGCCAGCTCACCAGTAGCGGGGTCCACAGATACGCAGTATTTT.